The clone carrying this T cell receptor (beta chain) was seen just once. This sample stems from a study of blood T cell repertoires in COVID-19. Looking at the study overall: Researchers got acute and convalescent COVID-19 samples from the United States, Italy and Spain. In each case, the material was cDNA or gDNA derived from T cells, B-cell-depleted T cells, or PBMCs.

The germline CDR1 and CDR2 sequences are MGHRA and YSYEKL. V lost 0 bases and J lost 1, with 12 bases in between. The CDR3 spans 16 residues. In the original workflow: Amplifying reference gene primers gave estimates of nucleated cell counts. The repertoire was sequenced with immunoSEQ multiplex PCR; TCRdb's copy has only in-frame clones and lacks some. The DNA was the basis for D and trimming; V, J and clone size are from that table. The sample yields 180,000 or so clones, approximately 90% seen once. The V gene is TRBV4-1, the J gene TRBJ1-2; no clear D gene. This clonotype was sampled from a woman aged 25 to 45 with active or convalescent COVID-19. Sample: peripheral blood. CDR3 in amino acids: CASSQDLGRSNYGYTF. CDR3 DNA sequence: TGCGCCAGCAGCCAAGATCTCGGCCGGAGTAACTATGGCTACACCTTC.